The 26 T cell receptor beta chains in this list originate from one sample, sequenced in a study of CD8+CD57+ T cells in acquired aplastic anemia. The TCR beta profiling, which covered VDJ combination and CDR3 sequence, was carried out using genomic DNA as the template. One entry per CDR3 protein results from TCRdb running MiXCR on the reads. The table records 60,000 or so distinct CDR3 sequences, less than 65% of them present only once. Sequenced input: sorted CD4+, CD8+, or CD8+CD57+ T cells (not recorded which) from PBMCs. These receptor sequences come from a human donor in good health, serving as a control.

The J gene is TRBJ2-7, the V gene TRBV9; possibly TRBD1 for D (6 bases). CDR3 size: 15 residues. Germline V gives CDR1 SGDLS, CDR2 YYNGEE. Trimming cost V 3 bases and J 2 bases, with 15 bases left between them. The CDR3 DNA sequence: TGTGCCAGCAGCGCGGAGACAGGTCCCACCTACGAGCAGTACTTC. This translates into CASSAETGPTYEQYF.

The chain couples TRBV2 to TRBJ1-5; no clear D gene. V was pared by 8 bases and J by 1 base, with 9 bases between. The CDR3 runs 13 residues. Germline V CDR1 and CDR2: SNHLY, FYNNEI. CDR3 DNA: TGTGCCAGCGGTCTAGACAGCAATCAGCCCCAGCATTTT. This gives the protein CASGLDSNQPQHF.

This clonotype was seen a few times. V usage is TRBV25-1 and J usage is TRBJ1-6; D is unresolved. Germline loops: CDR1 MGHDK, CDR2 SYGVNS. The ends were cut back, 8 bases at V and 5 bases at J, with 16 bases in the middle. The CDR3 is made up of 15 amino acids. The CDR3 DNA sequence: TGTGCCAGCCATCCTATACCAAACAATAATTCACCCCTCCACTTT. Amino acids: CASHPIPNNNSPLHF.

The V call is TRBV19, the J call TRBJ1-6, with TRBD1 matching 8 bases. Germline CDR1 is LNHDA and CDR2 is SQIVND (reference sequence). The CDR3 is 15 amino acids. The V gene end was trimmed by 5 bases and the J gene end by 10 bases; junction bases not matched to a gene: 10. The CDR3 DNA sequence: TGTGCCAGTAGTGCATTGAAACAGGGGGGCTCACCCCTCCACTTT. Protein sequence: CASSALKQGGSPLHF. Combining the CDR3 with reference TRBV19 and TRBJ1-6 gives the whole variable domain DGGITQSPKYLFRKEGQNVTLSCEQNLNHDAMYWYRQDPGQGLRLIYYSQIVNDFQKGDIAEGYSVSREKKESFPLTVTSAQKNPTAFYLCASSALKQGGSPLHFGNGTRLTVT.

CDR3 sequence (DNA): TGCAGCGCTCCCGGGACAGGGGTGGCAGATACGCAGTATTTT. Translating it yields CSAPGTGVADTQYF. This sequence joins TRBV29-1 and TRBJ2-3; 10 bases align to TRBD1. After removal of 7 bases from V and 4 bases from J, the junction contained 8 bases not matched to a gene. The germline CDR1 and CDR2 sequences are SQVTM and ANQGSEA. The CDR3 has 14 residues.

The chain employs TRBV15 and TRBJ1-6; unclear D gene. CDR1 is LNHNV and CDR2 is YYDKDF in the germline V gene (reference sequence). CDR3 length: 13 amino acids. With 1 base removed from V and 8 bases from J, the gap between germline ends came to 6 bases. CDR3 in DNA: TGTGCCACCAGCAGAGCGGGGTATTCACCCCTCCACTTT. It yields the protein CATSRAGYSPLHF.

V gene TRBV29-1 combines with J gene TRBJ2-1; D may match TRBD1 or TRBD2 (5 bases each). The CDR3 consists of 12 residues. V was clipped by 8 bases and J by 10 bases, with 18 bases between them. The germline V gene encodes CDR1 SQVTM and CDR2 ANQGSEA. Here the CDR3 DNA reads TGCAGCTTAATCACGATTGGGGGAGAGCAGTTCTTC. Translating gives CSLITIGGEQFF.

The chain links TRBV19 to TRBJ1-1, with a possible D match to TRBD1 (6 bases). The CDR3 covers 15 residues. V was clipped by 4 bases and J by 0 bases, with 12 bases between them. Looked up from germline, CDR1 is LNHDA and CDR2 is SQIVND (reference sequence). CDR3 protein: CASSRPTGMNTEAFF. The CDR3 DNA follows: TGTGCCAGTAGTAGGCCCACAGGGATGAACACTGAAGCTTTCTTT.

Concerning this clonotype itself: A junction end diverges from the germline sequence, so it may reflect a read error. This rearrangement joins TRBV7-3 to TRBJ1-1; no definite D call. Germline V gives CDR1 SGHTA, CDR2 FQGTGA. The CDR3 has 14 amino acids. The CDR3, as DNA: TGTGCCAGCAGCGTTAGCGGGATGAACACTGAGGCTTTCTTT. It is translated as CASSVSGMNTEAFF.

This clonotype was observed many times. The chain carries TRBV20-1 and TRBJ1-5; maybe TRBD1 (5 bases). This CDR3 region has 16 residues. Trimming removed 0 bases from V and 0 bases from J, with 12 bases in between. CDR1 DFQATT and CDR2 SNEGSKA come from the germline V gene (reference sequence). The CDR3 region is CSAREEAGNSNQPQHF. CDR3 nucleotide sequence: TGCAGTGCTAGAGAAGAGGCAGGGAATAGCAATCAGCCCCAGCATTTT.

The V and J genes are TRBV10-3 and TRBJ1-1; D is perhaps TRBD1 (5 bases). The germline V gene encodes CDR1 ENHRY and CDR2 SYGVKD. This CDR3 is 15 amino acids long. Trimming took 11 bases from V and 1 from J, leaving 20 bases between them. The CDR3 is CASDRDGSTNTEAFF. DNA for the CDR3: TGTGCCTCGGACCGGGACGGGAGCACGAACACTGAAGCTTTCTTT.

This clonotype is termed medium-sized (0.01 to 0.1%). The chain links TRBV2 to TRBJ1-2; D gene uncertain. Germline CDR1 SNHLY, CDR2 FYNNEI. V shed 6 bases and J shed 4 bases, with 12 bases lying between them. This CDR3 comprises 13 residues. The CDR3 loop is CASRGGGIYGYTF. As DNA, the CDR3 is TGTGCCAGCAGGGGCGGAGGCATCTATGGCTACACCTTC. The entire variable domain, with the rest obtained from reference TRBV2 and TRBJ1-2, is as follows: EPEVTQTPSHQVTQMGQEVILRCVPISNHLYFYWYRQILGQKVEFLVSFYNNEISEKSEIFDDQFSVERPDGSNFTLKIRSTKLEDSAMYFCASRGGGIYGYTFGSGTRLTVV.

About this clonotype: Sequence at one end of the junction differs from germline and may be a read error. This chain links TRBV20-1 with TRBJ2-7; 12 bases map to TRBD1. The CDR3 covers 12 residues. Per the germline V gene, CDR1 is DFQATT and CDR2 is SNEGSKA (reference sequence). In DNA, the CDR3 is TGCAGTGCTAGAGTAGAGGGACAGGGGGCGCACTTC. Its protein product is CSARVEGQGAHF.

About this clonotype: A much larger clone lies a single base off, so this may be a read error. This rearrangement joins TRBV24-1 to TRBJ1-2, with D possibly being TRBD1 (5 bases). The CDR3 is 13 residues long. CDR1 KGHDR and CDR2 SFDVKD come from the germline V gene. Between the trimmed V and J ends, which lost 6 bases and 4 bases, there was a span of 11 bases. The CDR3 DNA sequence: TGTGCCACCAGTTTGCAGGGCTTCTATGGCTACACCTTC. Its translation: CATSLQGFYGYTF.

Details on this clonotype: A read error may be the cause here, since a much bigger clone is one base away. This CDR3 is missing its conserved last phenylalanine or tryptophan, likely due to a read error. V usage is TRBV6-5 and J usage is TRBJ2-3; D tentatively fits TRBD1 or TRBD2 (6 bases each). Trimming cost V 8 bases and J 0 bases, with 15 bases left between them. The CDR3 spans 15 residues. Germline lookup yields CDR1 MNHEY and CDR2 SVGAGI. This CDR3 is CASSRRGTSTDTQYL. CDR3 DNA: TGTGCCAGCTCTCGAAGGGGGACTAGCACAGATACGCAGTATCTT.

This clonotype was recorded at least ten times. The chain recombines TRBV20-1 with TRBJ2-7; TRBD2 matches at 14 bases. The CDR3 sequence is 15 residues long. Per the germline V gene, CDR1 is DFQATT and CDR2 is SNEGSKA (reference sequence). The trim removed 6 bases at V and 5 bases at J, leaving 9 bases unmatched. As DNA, the CDR3 is TGCAGTGCAACCAGGACTAGCGGGAGGTCCCACGAGCAGTACTTC. Its translation: CSATRTSGRSHEQYF.

The chain carries TRBV25-1 and TRBJ1-2; 7 bases align to TRBD1. Per the germline V gene, CDR1 is MGHDK and CDR2 is SYGVNS. The CDR3 spans 17 residues. V lost 6 bases to trimming and J lost 4 bases; unmatched junction nucleotides: 17. CDR3 sequence: CASSPPGAQTGIYGYTF. Here the CDR3 DNA reads TGTGCCAGCAGCCCCCCCGGGGCCCAGACAGGGATCTATGGCTACACCTTC.

The V and J genes are TRBV25-1 and TRBJ1-1; D is ambiguous. Deletions cut 5 bases from V and 5 bases from J, with 15 bases between. From germline, CDR1 is MGHDK and CDR2 SYGVNS. The CDR3 is 14 amino acids. The CDR3 DNA reads as TGTGCCAGCAGTAAACCGGGGTACGGGACTGAAGCTTTCTTT. This codes for CASSKPGYGTEAFF.

This clonotype occurred many times. The rearrangement joins TRBV9 to TRBJ2-3, with 15 bases identical to TRBD2. V shed 3 bases, J shed 1 base, and the junction held 0 bases outside the gene matches. Per the germline V gene, CDR1 is SGDLS and CDR2 is YYNGEE. The CDR3 runs 16 residues. Here the CDR3 reads CASSGTSGRGTDTQYF. CDR3 DNA sequence: TGTGCCAGCAGCGGGACTAGCGGGAGGGGCACAGATACGCAGTATTTT.

This chain links TRBV5-1 with TRBJ2-2; the D call may be TRBD1 or TRBD2 (5 bases each). The length of the CDR3 is 15 residues. The V end was cut by 3 bases, the J end by 3 bases, with 12 bases between. Germline loops: CDR1 SGHRS, CDR2 YFSETQ. The CDR3 loop reads CASSSRDLDTGELFF. CDR3 bases: TGCGCCAGCAGCTCCAGGGACCTTGACACCGGGGAGCTGTTTTTT.

The rearrangement links TRBV19 to TRBJ2-7; 10 nucleotides line up with TRBD2. V lost 5 bases to trimming and J lost 3 bases; unmatched junction nucleotides: 4. Germline V CDR1 and CDR2: LNHDA, SQIVND (reference sequence). This CDR3 spans 14 amino acids. For the CDR3, the DNA is TGTGCCAGTAGTTCCCGGACTAGCGGCTACGAGCAGTACTTC. This codes for CASSSRTSGYEQYF.

This clonotype was picked up many times. This sequence joins TRBV3-1 and TRBJ2-2; TRBD2 matches 15 bases. This CDR3 comprises 19 residues. Germline V gene sequence: CDR1 LGHDT, CDR2 YNNKEL (reference sequence). V gave up 4 bases and J gave up 3 bases; unmatched junction bases: 9. The CDR3 reads CASSPLGLAGGLYTGELFF. The CDR3 nucleotides read TGTGCCAGCAGCCCCTTGGGACTAGCGGGAGGTTTATACACCGGGGAGCTGTTTTTT.

The V call is TRBV10-3, the J call TRBJ2-7; D may be TRBD2 (6 bases). The germline CDR1 and CDR2 sequences are ENHRY and SYGVKD. Between the trimmed V and J ends, which lost 0 bases and 3 bases, there was a span of 18 bases. This CDR3 contains 17 residues. As DNA, the CDR3 is TGTGCCATCAGTGAGTCGGAGGAGGGCCGGTCCCTCTACGAGCAGTACTTC. This translates into CAISESEEGRSLYEQYF.

This clonotype is judged medium-sized. The V gene is TRBV7-9, the J gene TRBJ2-7; a weak D match, TRBD2 (5 bases). The ends were cut back, 1 base at V and 2 bases at J, with 9 bases in the middle. CDR1 SEHNR and CDR2 FQNEAQ come from the germline V gene (reference sequence). This CDR3 has 14 amino acids. The CDR3 spells CASSLGRQTYEQYF. The CDR3 DNA reads TGTGCCAGCAGCTTAGGGAGGCAGACCTACGAGCAGTACTTC.

The V and J genes are TRBV7-2 and TRBJ1-1; D is perhaps TRBD1 (6 bases). Trimming left V 5 bases short and J 0 bases short, with 13 bases between. In germline, CDR1 is SGHTA, CDR2 FQGNSA. There are 15 residues in the CDR3. CDR3 sequence (DNA): TGTGCCAGCAGCCCAACTGGACAGCTGAACACTGAAGCTTTCTTT. This encodes CASSPTGQLNTEAFF.

As concerns this clonotype: This clone may be a read error of a much larger clone one base away. The chain is built from TRBV6-1 and TRBJ2-6, with D tentatively TRBD1 (6 bases). Germline V gene data show CDR1 as MNHNS and CDR2 as SASEGT. This CDR3 region has 17 residues. In DNA form, the CDR3 reads TGTGCCTGCAGCCAACCGACAGGTTACTCTGGGGCCAACGTCCTGACTTTC. This gives the protein CACSQPTGYSGANVLTF.